The source of this TCR beta chain is a study of T cells in Graves' hyperthyroidism and ophthalmopathy. This clonotype was seen more than once but under ten times. Possible read error: a much larger clone is one base away. RNA transcripts gave rise to amplified TCR beta CDR3 regions. During a first-round RT-PCR of the TCR CDR3, the HTBI primer set was used. One entry per CDR3 protein, called by TCRdb with MiXCR from the multiplex PCR reads. This table holds 300,000 to 350,000 distinct CDR3 sequences, around a fifth found once. V dropped 0 bases and J dropped 3 bases, with 5 bases sitting between them. The CDR3 sequence is 14 residues long. Germline CDR1 reads KGHSH; CDR2 reads LQKENI.

This sequence originates from a woman aged 45 to 65 with Graves' hyperthyroidism. Specimen: blood. V gene TRBV18 combines with J gene TRBJ1-4; D not certain. For the CDR3, the DNA is TGTGCCAGCTCACCACCGGTAGCTAATGAAAAACTGTTTTTT. This codes for CASSPPVANEKLFF.